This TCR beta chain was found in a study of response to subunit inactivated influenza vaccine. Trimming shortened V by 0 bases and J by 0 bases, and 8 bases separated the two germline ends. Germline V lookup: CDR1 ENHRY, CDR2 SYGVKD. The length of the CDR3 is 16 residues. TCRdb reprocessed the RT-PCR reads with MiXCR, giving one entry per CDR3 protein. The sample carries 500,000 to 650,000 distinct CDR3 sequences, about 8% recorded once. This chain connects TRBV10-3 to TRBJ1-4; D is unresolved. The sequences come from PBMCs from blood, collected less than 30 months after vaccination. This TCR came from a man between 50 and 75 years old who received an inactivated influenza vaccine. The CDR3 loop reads CAISESSATTNEKLFF. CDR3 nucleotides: TGTGCCATCAGTGAGTCGTCTGCGACAACTAATGAAAAACTGTTTTTT.